These T cell receptor beta chains were read from a single sample in a study of shared clonotypes between healthy human individuals. The assay was immunoSEQ multiplex PCR, and TCRdb's table has in-frame clones only and misses some. The sample carries about 510,000 clones, 90% to 97% recorded once. Sequenced material: naive CD4+ T cells sorted from blood. These receptors were taken from a woman aged 30 to 39 in good health. CDR3s include the opening cysteine and the closing phenylalanine or tryptophan. The order of the fields is clone size, J gene, D gene, V gene, CDR3 DNA, CDR3 protein. D genes are given only for firm matches. The size field is filled for only some rows; it gives once, few, many or a size class.

once | TRBJ2-5 | NA | TRBV7-8 | TGTGCCAGCAGCTGGGAGCGAATTACCCAAGAGACCCAGTACTTC | CASSWERITQETQYF
NA | TRBJ2-3 | NA | TRBV5-4 | TGTGCCAGCACCCCCCCTGAGGCGGGCGGGTACACAGATACGCAGTATTTT | CASTPPEAGGYTDTQYF
NA | TRBJ1-4 | TRBD1 | TRBV29-1 | TGCAGCGTCATTTACGCAGGGGGCAGACCGGTAAAACTGTTTTTT | CSVIYAGGRPVKLFF
NA | TRBJ2-2 | TRBD1 | TRBV2 | TGTGCCAGCAGTGGAAGGGGGCTAAACACCGGGGAGCTGTTTTTT | CASSGRGLNTGELFF
NA | TRBJ2-1 | TRBD2 | TRBV18 | TGTGCCAGCTCACCAACTAGCGGGAGTCTCGATGAGCAGTTCTTC | CASSPTSGSLDEQFF
NA | TRBJ1-2 | NA | TRBV28 | TGTGCCAGCAGTCCGGGACAAGACAACTATGGCTACACCTTC | CASSPGQDNYGYTF
NA | TRBJ2-7 | NA | TRBV6-5 | TGTGCCAGCAGTTACCCGGGGGCGACGCGCTACGAGCAGTACTTC | CASSYPGATRYEQYF
NA | TRBJ2-7 | TRBD1 | TRBV18 | TGTGCCAGCTCACCGATTGAGCCGGGACAGGGGCGAGAGCAGTACTTC | CASSPIEPGQGREQYF
NA | TRBJ2-6 | NA | TRBV18 | TGTGCCAGCTCACCAAGCTACCTTCCCGGATCTGGGGCCAACGTCCTGACTTTC | CASSPSYLPGSGANVLTF
NA | TRBJ1-2 | TRBD1 | TRBV27 | TGTGCCAGCAGAGCCAGACAGGGAGGCTATGGCTACACCTTC | CASRARQGGYGYTF
NA | TRBJ1-5 | NA | TRBV25-1 | TGTGCCAGCAGTGCGCCTGGGGGTCAGCCCCAGCATTTT | CASSAPGGQPQHF
NA | TRBJ2-5 | TRBD1 | TRBV11-3 | TGTGCCAGCAGCCCGGGACAGGGAGTAGGAGAGACCCAGTACTTC | CASSPGQGVGETQYF
NA | TRBJ2-5 | NA | TRBV5-1 | TGCGCCAGCAGCAGCCTAGCTCGTAACTTC | CASSSLARNF
NA | TRBJ2-2 | TRBD2 | TRBV5-4 | TGTGCCAGCAGCAGGGAGGGGCGGGTCACCGGGGAGCTGTTTTTT | CASSREGRVTGELFF
NA | TRBJ1-1 | NA | TRBV9 | TGTGCCAGCAGCAAAGTAGGCCGGGACGGGAACACTGAAGCTTTCTTT | CASSKVGRDGNTEAFF
once | TRBJ2-3 | TRBD2 | TRBV7-6 | TGTGCCAGCAGCCTCCTCAAGGGACTAGCGGGCACAGATACGCAGTATTTT | CASSLLKGLAGTDTQYF
NA | TRBJ1-5 | NA | TRBV28 | TGTGCCAGCAGTTTAGCCGCCCTATTGGGGGATCTCAATCAGCCCCAGCATTTT | CASSLAALLGDLNQPQHF
NA | TRBJ2-2 | NA | TRBV7-6 | TGTGCCAGCAGCCCCGCAGCAGGCAGGGGAAGAACCGGGGAGCTGTTTTTT | CASSPAAGRGRTGELFF
NA | TRBJ2-7 | NA | TRBV11-2 | TGTGCCAGCAGCTTACAGTCTGGGTCTGCCTACGAGCAGTACTTC | CASSLQSGSAYEQYF
NA | TRBJ2-7 | TRBD2 | TRBV18 | TGTGCCAGCTCACCAGGGACTAGCGGGAGTAGTACTTACTACGAGCAGTACTTC | CASSPGTSGSSTYYEQYF
NA | TRBJ1-1 | NA | TRBV5-1 | TGCGCCAGCAGCTTGCGGGGGCTGAACACTGAAGCTTTCTTT | CASSLRGLNTEAFF
NA | TRBJ2-7 | TRBD1 | TRBV15 | TGTGCCACCAGCAGACCGACAGGGACAACCTACGAGCAGTACTTC | CATSRPTGTTYEQYF
NA | TRBJ1-1 | NA | TRBV28 | TGTGCCAGCAGTCCCAGTACTGTGAACACTGAAGCTTTCTTT | CASSPSTVNTEAFF
NA | TRBJ2-5 | TRBD2 | TRBV5-5 | TGTGCCAGCAGCCCCGGGATGGCGGGAGGGCCCTCAGAGACCCAGTACTTC | CASSPGMAGGPSETQYF
NA | TRBJ2-5 | TRBD1 | TRBV28 | TGTGCCAGCAGTTCGCAGGGGGAAGAGACCCAGTACTTC | CASSSQGEETQYF
NA | TRBJ1-1 | NA | TRBV9 | TGTGCCAGCAGCCAATCGCCGATACCCGTCTTT | CASSQSPIPVF
NA | TRBJ2-7 | NA | TRBV15 | TGTGCCACCAGCAGAGTCGGCTCCTACGAGCAGTACTTC | CATSRVGSYEQYF
NA | TRBJ2-7 | TRBD1 | TRBV6-5 | TGTGCCAGCAGTTACAGGGCGGAGAGGGGGCCCTACGAGCAGTACTTC | CASSYRAERGPYEQYF
once | TRBJ1-2 | TRBD1 | TRBV6-5 | TGTGCCAGCAGTGGGACAGGGCTTCGCTATGGCTACACCTTC | CASSGTGLRYGYTF
NA | TRBJ1-1 | NA | TRBV29-1 | TGCAGCGTTAGGCAAAGGGTGAACACTGAAGCTTTCTTT | CSVRQRVNTEAFF
NA | TRBJ2-3 | TRBD2 | TRBV4-2 | TGTGCCAGCAGCCAAGATGGAGTAGCGGGTAGCACAGATACGCAGTATTTT | CASSQDGVAGSTDTQYF
NA | TRBJ2-7 | NA | TRBV6-6 | TGTGCCAGCAGTGAGCGGGACAGGATCTTATACGAGCAGTACTTC | CASSERDRILYEQYF
NA | TRBJ1-5 | NA | TRBV7-1 | TGTGCCAGCAGCCCAGACAGAAATCAGCCCCAGCATTTT | CASSPDRNQPQHF